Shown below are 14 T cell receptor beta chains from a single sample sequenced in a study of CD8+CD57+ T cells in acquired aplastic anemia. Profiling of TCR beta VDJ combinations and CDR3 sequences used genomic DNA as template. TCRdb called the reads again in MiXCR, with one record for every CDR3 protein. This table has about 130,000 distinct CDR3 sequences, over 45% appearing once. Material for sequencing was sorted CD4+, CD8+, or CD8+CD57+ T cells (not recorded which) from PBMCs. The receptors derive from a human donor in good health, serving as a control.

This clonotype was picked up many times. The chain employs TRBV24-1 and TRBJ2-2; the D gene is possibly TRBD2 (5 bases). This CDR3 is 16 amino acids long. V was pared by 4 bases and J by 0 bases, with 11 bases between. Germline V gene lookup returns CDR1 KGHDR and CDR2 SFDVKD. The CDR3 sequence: CATSEGEVSNTGELFF. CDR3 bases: TGTGCCACCAGTGAGGGAGAGGTTTCGAACACCGGGGAGCTGTTTTTT.

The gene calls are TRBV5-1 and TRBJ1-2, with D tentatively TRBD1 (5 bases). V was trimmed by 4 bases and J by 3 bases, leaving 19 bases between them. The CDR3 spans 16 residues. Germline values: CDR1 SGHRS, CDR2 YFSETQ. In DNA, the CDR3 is TGCGCCAGCAGCCCGGGACTAGGGGCGCGTGACTATGGCTACACCTTC. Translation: CASSPGLGARDYGYTF.

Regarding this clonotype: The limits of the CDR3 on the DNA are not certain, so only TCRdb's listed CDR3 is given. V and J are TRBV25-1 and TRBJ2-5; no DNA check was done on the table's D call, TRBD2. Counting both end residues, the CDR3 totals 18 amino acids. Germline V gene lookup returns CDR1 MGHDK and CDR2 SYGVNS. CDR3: CACSARRSSGGSPETQYF.

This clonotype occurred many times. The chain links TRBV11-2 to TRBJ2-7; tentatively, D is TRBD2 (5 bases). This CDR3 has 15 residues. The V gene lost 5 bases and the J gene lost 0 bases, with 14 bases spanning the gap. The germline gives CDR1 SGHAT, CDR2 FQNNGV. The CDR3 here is CASSHMRASSYEQYF. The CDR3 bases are TGTGCCAGCAGCCATATGCGGGCTAGCTCCTACGAGCAGTACTTC.

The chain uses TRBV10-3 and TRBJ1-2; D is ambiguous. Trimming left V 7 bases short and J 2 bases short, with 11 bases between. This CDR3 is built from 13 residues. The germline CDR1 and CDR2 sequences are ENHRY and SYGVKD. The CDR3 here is CAINGGLNYGYTF. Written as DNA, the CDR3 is TGTGCCATCAATGGAGGGTTGAACTATGGCTACACCTTC.

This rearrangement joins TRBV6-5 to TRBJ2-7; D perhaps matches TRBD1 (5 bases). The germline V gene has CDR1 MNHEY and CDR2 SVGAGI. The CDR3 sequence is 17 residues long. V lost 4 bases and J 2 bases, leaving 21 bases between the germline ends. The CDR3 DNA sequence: TGTGCCAGCAGTTTATCGTGGCTAGGGGTACCCGCCTACGAGCAGTACTTC. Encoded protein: CASSLSWLGVPAYEQYF.

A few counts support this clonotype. The CDR3 protein is CSARYDGAGNLGLIYEQYF. The CDR3 bases are TGCAGTGCTAGATACGATGGAGCAGGGAACCTCGGATTAATCTACGAGCAGTACTTC. V gene TRBV20-1 combines with J gene TRBJ2-7; weak D call: TRBD1 (5 bases). Trimming removed 2 bases at V and 3 bases at J, with 29 bases between. The germline CDR1 and CDR2 sequences are DFQATT and SNEGSKA (reference sequence). The CDR3 covers 19 residues.

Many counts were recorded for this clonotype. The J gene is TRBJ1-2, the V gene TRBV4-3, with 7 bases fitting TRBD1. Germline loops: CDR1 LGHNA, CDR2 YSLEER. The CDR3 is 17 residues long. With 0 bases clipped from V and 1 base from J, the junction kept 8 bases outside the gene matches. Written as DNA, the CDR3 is TGCGCCAGCAGCCAAGAGGCACAGGGGACCTTTAACTATGGCTACACCTTC. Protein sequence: CASSQEAQGTFNYGYTF.

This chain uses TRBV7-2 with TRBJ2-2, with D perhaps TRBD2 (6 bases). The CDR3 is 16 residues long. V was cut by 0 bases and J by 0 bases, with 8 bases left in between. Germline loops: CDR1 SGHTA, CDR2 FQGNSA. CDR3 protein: CASSLAGGTNTGELFF. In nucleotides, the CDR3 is TGTGCCAGCAGCTTAGCGGGGGGAACGAACACCGGGGAGCTGTTTTTT.

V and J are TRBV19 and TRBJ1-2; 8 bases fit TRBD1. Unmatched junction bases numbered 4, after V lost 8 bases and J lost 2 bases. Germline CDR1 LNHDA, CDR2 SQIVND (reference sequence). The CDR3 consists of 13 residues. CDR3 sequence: CASGDRGNYGYTF. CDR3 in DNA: TGTGCCAGTGGTGACAGGGGCAACTATGGCTACACCTTC.

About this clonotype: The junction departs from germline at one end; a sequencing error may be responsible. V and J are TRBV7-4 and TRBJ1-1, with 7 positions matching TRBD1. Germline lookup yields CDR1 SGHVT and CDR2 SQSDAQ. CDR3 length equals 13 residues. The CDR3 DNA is TGCGCCAGCAGTCGGGACAGACCCACTGAAGCTTTCTTT. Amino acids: CASSRDRPTEAFF.

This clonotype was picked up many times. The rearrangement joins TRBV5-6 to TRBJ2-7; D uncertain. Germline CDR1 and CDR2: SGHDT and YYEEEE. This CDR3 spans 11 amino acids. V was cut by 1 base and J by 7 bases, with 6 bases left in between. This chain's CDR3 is CASSLWAEQYF. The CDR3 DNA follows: TGTGCCAGCAGCTTGTGGGCAGAGCAGTACTTC.

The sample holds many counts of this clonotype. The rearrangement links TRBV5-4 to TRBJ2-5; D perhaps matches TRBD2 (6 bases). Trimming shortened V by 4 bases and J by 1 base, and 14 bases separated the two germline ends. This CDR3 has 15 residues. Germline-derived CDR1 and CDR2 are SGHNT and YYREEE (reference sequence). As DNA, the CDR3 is TGTGCCAGCAGCCTTGGTGGGGGGAGCCAAGAGACCCAGTACTTC. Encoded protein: CASSLGGGSQETQYF.

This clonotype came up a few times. For the CDR3, the DNA is TGCAGCGTTTATAGGAATACGCAGTATTTT. It yields the protein CSVYRNTQYF. V gene TRBV29-1 combines with J gene TRBJ2-3; D not resolved. The V gene's germline CDR1 is SQVTM and CDR2 ANQGSEA. Between the trimmed V and J ends, which lost 5 bases and 7 bases, there was a span of 7 bases. This CDR3 spans 10 amino acids.